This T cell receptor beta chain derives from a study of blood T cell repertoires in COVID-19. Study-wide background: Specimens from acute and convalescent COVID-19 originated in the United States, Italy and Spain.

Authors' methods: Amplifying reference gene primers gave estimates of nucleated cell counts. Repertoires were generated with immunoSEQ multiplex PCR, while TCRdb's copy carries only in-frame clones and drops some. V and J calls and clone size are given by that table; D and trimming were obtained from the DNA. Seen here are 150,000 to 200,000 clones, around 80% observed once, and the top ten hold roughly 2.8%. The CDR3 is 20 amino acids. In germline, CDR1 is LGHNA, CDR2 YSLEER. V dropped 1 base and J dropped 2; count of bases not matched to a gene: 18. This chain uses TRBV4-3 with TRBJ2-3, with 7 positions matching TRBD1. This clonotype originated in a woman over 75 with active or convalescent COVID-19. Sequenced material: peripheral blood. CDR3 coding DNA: TGCGCCAGCAGCCAAGGAAGGGGGCTAAGTGGCCCGCCTGACACAGATACGCAGTATTTT. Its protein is CASSQGRGLSGPPDTDTQYF.